Shown below are 14 T cell receptor beta chains from a single sample sequenced in a study of cytomegalovirus exposure and HLA in healthy donors. PCR was performed using 60 Vbeta and 13 Jbeta primers. The data were produced by immunoSEQ multiplex PCR, yet TCRdb's version contains in-frame clones alone and is incomplete. The repertoire includes some 140,000 clones, 80% to 85% of them detected once, and approximately 1.3% sits in the top ten. Material for sequencing was PBMCs. The receptors come from a male donor in good health and CMV-seropositive.

This chain connects TRBV7-3 to TRBJ2-7; 7 bases are a match to TRBD1. The germline gives CDR1 SGHTA, CDR2 FQGTGA. The CDR3 is made up of 15 amino acids. Unmatched junction bases numbered 15, after V lost 9 bases and J lost 4 bases. As DNA, the CDR3 is TGTGCCAGAAAGGGGGCAACAGGGGCGGGTTACGAGCAGTACTTC. Protein: CARKGATGAGYEQYF.

The chain uses TRBV7-9 and TRBJ2-5, with 9 bases lining up with TRBD2. V lost 1 base to trimming and J lost 5 bases; unmatched junction nucleotides: 11. The CDR3 is made up of 17 amino acids. Germline values: CDR1 SEHNR, CDR2 FQNEAQ (reference sequence). The DNA of the CDR3 is TGTGCCAGCAGCTTAGGATTTAGCGGGAGTGTGGATGAGACCCAGTACTTC. This codes for CASSLGFSGSVDETQYF.

The chain carries TRBV30 and TRBJ2-7; D possibly corresponds to TRBD1 (6 bases). Trimming shortened V by 0 bases and J by 7 bases, and 10 bases separated the two germline ends. Germline assignment: CDR1 GTSNPN and CDR2 SVGIG (reference sequence). This CDR3 is 12 amino acids long. CDR3 loop: CAWSVGGREQYF. The CDR3 coding sequence is TGTGCCTGGAGTGTAGGGGGTAGAGAGCAGTACTTC.

V is TRBV9 and J is TRBJ2-4; 7 positions match TRBD1. CDR3 length: 13 amino acids. Germline V CDR1 and CDR2: SGDLS, YYNGEE. Trimming took 4 bases from V and 15 from J; bases not matched to a gene: 13. CDR3 DNA sequence: TGTGCCAGCAGCCCAACCCACAGGGGAGTAGGGTACTTC. Amino acids: CASSPTHRGVGYF.

The chain uses TRBV5-5 and TRBJ2-2; 16 nucleotides agree with TRBD2. The CDR3 has 18 amino acids. Germline CDR1 SGHKS, CDR2 YYEKEE (reference sequence). With V trimmed by 0 bases and J by 6 bases, 5 bases remained unmatched. The CDR3 DNA sequence: TGTGCCAGCAGCTTGGCCGGGGGACTAGCGGGAGGGGCCGGGGAGCTGTTTTTT. This encodes CASSLAGGLAGGAGELFF.

The chain is built from TRBV11-2 and TRBJ2-3, with 11 nucleotides matching TRBD2. Germline CDR1 and CDR2: SGHAT and FQNNGV. This CDR3 comprises 16 residues. The trim removed 3 bases at V and 6 bases at J, leaving 8 bases unmatched. This chain's CDR3 is CASSFRLAGQGDTQYF. The CDR3 DNA reads as TGTGCCAGCAGCTTCCGACTAGCGGGGCAGGGGGATACGCAGTATTTT.

This sequence joins TRBV6-5 and TRBJ1-1; the D gene is possibly TRBD1 (5 bases). CDR3 size: 14 residues. The germline gives CDR1 MNHEY, CDR2 SVGAGI. V lost 7 bases to trimming and J lost 3 bases, with 15 bases between them. CDR3 coding DNA: TGTGCCAGCATGTCCGGGGGGGATTACACTGAAGCTTTCTTT. Translated, it gives CASMSGGDYTEAFF.

This rearrangement joins TRBV9 to TRBJ2-1, with D possibly TRBD2 on 5 matching bases. Germline loops: CDR1 SGDLS, CDR2 YYNGEE. This CDR3 is 15 amino acids long. V was clipped by 3 bases and J by 7 bases, with 17 bases between them. The CDR3 DNA follows: TGTGCCAGCAGCGCGTTTTCCACCTCGGGGAATGAGCAGTTCTTC. This translates into CASSAFSTSGNEQFF.

This clone turned up a few times. This sequence joins TRBV7-9 and TRBJ2-3; 10 nucleotides line up with TRBD2. Germline CDR1 and CDR2: SEHNR and FQNEAQ (reference sequence). V lost 4 bases to trimming and J lost 0 bases; unmatched junction nucleotides: 4. The CDR3 covers 16 residues. CDR3 DNA: TGTGCCAGCAGCTCCCTAGCGGGAGCGAGCACAGATACGCAGTATTTT. It is translated as CASSSLAGASTDTQYF.

This clone was detected only once. The J gene is TRBJ2-7, the V gene TRBV6-5; D is unclear. Germline V CDR1 and CDR2: MNHEY, SVGAGI. The CDR3 length is 14 residues. V was cut by 0 bases and J by 1 base, with 7 bases left in between. For the CDR3, the DNA is TGTGCCAGCAGTTACTCAGGCAGGTCCTACGAGCAGTACTTC. This sequence encodes CASSYSGRSYEQYF.

This clone counts as medium-sized (0.01 to 0.1%). This chain joins TRBV25-1 and TRBJ2-7; D remains ambiguous. CDR3 size: 11 residues. Per the germline V gene, CDR1 is MGHDK and CDR2 is SYGVNS. The germline V and J ends were trimmed by 2 bases and 4 bases, with 3 bases remaining between them. This CDR3 reads CASSEEYEQYF. CDR3 sequence (DNA): TGTGCCAGCAGTGAAGAGTACGAGCAGTACTTC.

This rearrangement joins TRBV5-8 to TRBJ2-5; D possibly corresponds to TRBD1 (5 bases). CDR1 is SGHTS, CDR2 YDEGEE, per germline. V lost 1 base, J lost 2 bases, and 24 bases lay in between. CDR3 size: 19 residues. The CDR3 spells CASSLFSLGPETPQETQYF. The CDR3 DNA is TGTGCCAGCAGCTTGTTTTCTTTGGGGCCCGAGACCCCACAAGAGACCCAGTACTTC.

J is TRBJ2-7 and V is TRBV2, with D possibly matching TRBD2 (5 bases). The germline gives CDR1 SNHLY, CDR2 FYNNEI. The length of the CDR3 is 14 residues. V lost 6 bases and J lost 4, with 16 bases in between. The CDR3 DNA sequence: TGTGCCAGCAGGGATGCCGGGGTGGCTTACGAGCAGTACTTC. This codes for CASRDAGVAYEQYF.

The chain is built from TRBV7-2 and TRBJ2-7, with TRBD2 matching over 7 bases. The germline gives CDR1 SGHTA, CDR2 FQGNSA. V shed 5 bases, J shed 2 bases, and the junction held 9 bases outside the gene matches. The CDR3 consists of 15 residues. The CDR3 is CASSRAGTNTYEQYF. For the CDR3, the DNA is TGTGCCAGCAGCCGAGCCGGGACTAACACCTACGAGCAGTACTTC.